This T cell receptor beta chain was recorded in a study of blood T cell repertoires in COVID-19. Across the whole study: Sample material is recorded as cDNA or gDNA derived from T cells, B-cell-depleted T cells, or PBMCs.

The V gene's germline CDR1 is SGDLS and CDR2 YYNGEE. CDR3 length: 14 amino acids. With 0 bases removed from V and 2 bases from J, the gap between germline ends came to 9 bases. TCRdb's copy holds only in-frame clones and misses some; the assay was immunoSEQ multiplex PCR. Of 240,000 or so clones in the sample, around 90% were seen once. Cohort assignment relied on participant-reported clinical history. The chain employs TRBV9 and TRBJ2-7; D is perhaps TRBD2 (6 bases). The sequence came from a man aged 50-59 years who had been exposed to COVID-19. The source material was PBMCs or T cells enriched from blood (not recorded which). The CDR3 sequence: CASSVAGETYEQYF. For the CDR3, the DNA is TGTGCCAGCAGCGTAGCGGGGGAGACCTACGAGCAGTACTTC.